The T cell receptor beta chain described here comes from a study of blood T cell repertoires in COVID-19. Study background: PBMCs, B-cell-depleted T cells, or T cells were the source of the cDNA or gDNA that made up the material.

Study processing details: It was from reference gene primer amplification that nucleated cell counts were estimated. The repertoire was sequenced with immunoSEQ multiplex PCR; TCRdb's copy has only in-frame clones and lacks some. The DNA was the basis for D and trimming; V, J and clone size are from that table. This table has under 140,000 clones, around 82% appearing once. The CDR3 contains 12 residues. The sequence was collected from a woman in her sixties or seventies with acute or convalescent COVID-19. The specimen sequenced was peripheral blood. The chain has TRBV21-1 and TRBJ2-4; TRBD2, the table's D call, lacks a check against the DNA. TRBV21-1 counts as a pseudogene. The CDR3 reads CASSMEGNIQYF. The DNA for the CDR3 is TGTGCCAGCAGCATGGAGGGGAACATTCAGTACTTC.